The 29 T cell receptor beta chains in this list originate from one sample, sequenced in a study of T cell responses to AZD1222 COVID-19 vaccine. Assay used: immunoSEQ multiplex PCR; TCRdb lists only in-frame clones, some missing. The sample records over 110,000 clones, 93% being singletons. Source: peripheral blood, taken on day 0 of AZD1222 vaccination. These receptors came from an adult in good health.

This clone was counted a single time. This rearrangement joins TRBV6-5 to TRBJ2-7; D is unresolved. In germline, CDR1 is MNHEY, CDR2 SVGAGI. V was shortened by 6 bases and J by 3 bases, with 3 bases between the two germline ends. The CDR3 loop spans 10 amino acids. CDR3 amino acids: CASSDYEQYF. The CDR3 DNA is TGTGCCAGCAGCGACTACGAGCAGTACTTC.

The V and J genes are TRBV2 and TRBJ1-2; D possibly corresponds to TRBD1 (5 bases). Germline V CDR1 and CDR2: SNHLY, FYNNEI. Trimming stripped 6 bases from V and 4 bases from J, with 12 bases between. The CDR3 has 13 amino acids. For the CDR3, the DNA is TGTGCCAGCAGCCCGGTCGGGGGCTATGGCTACACCTTC. It yields the protein CASSPVGGYGYTF. The variable domain in full, with the rest retrieved from reference TRBV2 and TRBJ1-2, is EPEVTQTPSHQVTQMGQEVILRCVPISNHLYFYWYRQILGQKVEFLVSFYNNEISEKSEIFDDQFSVERPDGSNFTLKIRSTKLEDSAMYFCASSPVGGYGYTFGSGTRLTVV.

V is TRBV30 and J is TRBJ1-1, with D unclear. Looked up from germline, CDR1 is GTSNPN and CDR2 is SVGIG (reference sequence). V was pared by 2 bases and J by 1 base, with 11 bases between. This CDR3 spans 14 amino acids. In DNA, the CDR3 is TGTGCCTGGAGTTGGGAGTTTGAGAACACTGAAGCTTTCTTT. Translation: CAWSWEFENTEAFF.

This chain uses TRBV7-9 with TRBJ1-2, with a weak D call TRBD1 (5 bases). V was shortened by 1 base and J by 4 bases, with 16 bases between the two germline ends. The CDR3 is made up of 16 amino acids. Germline V gene sequence: CDR1 SEHNR, CDR2 FQNEAQ (reference sequence). The CDR3 protein is CASSLGGSAQSYGYTF. DNA for the CDR3: TGTGCCAGCAGCTTAGGGGGGTCAGCCCAGAGCTATGGCTACACCTTC. The full variable domain, rest sourced from reference TRBV7-9 and TRBJ1-2, is DTGVSQNPRHKITKRGQNVTFRCDPISEHNRLYWYRQTLGQGPEFLTYFQNEAQLEKSRLLSDRFSAERPKGSFSTLEIQRTEQGDSAMYLCASSLGGSAQSYGYTFGSGTRLTVV.

The table lists this clone with a count of one. This chain uses TRBV27 with TRBJ1-1, with D perhaps TRBD1 (6 bases). The V gene lost 3 bases and the J gene lost 2 bases, with 13 bases spanning the gap. CDR1 and CDR2 from the germline V gene are MNHEY and SMNVEV (reference sequence). This CDR3 is 15 amino acids long. CDR3 coding DNA: TGTGCCAGCAGTTTTAGGGGGGCGTTCAACACTGAAGCTTTCTTT. Translation: CASSFRGAFNTEAFF.

The V and J genes are TRBV6-1 and TRBJ1-1; no clear D. Germline assignment: CDR1 MNHNS and CDR2 SASEGT. V shed 3 bases and J shed 1 base, with 6 bases lying between them. This CDR3 contains 13 residues. Here the CDR3 DNA reads TGTGCCAGCAGTGACCTGGGGAACACTGAAGCTTTCTTT. Amino acid sequence: CASSDLGNTEAFF.

The CDR3 protein is CASSLAGGATEAFF. The CDR3 bases are TGTGCCAGCAGCTTAGCTGGGGGGGCCACTGAAGCTTTCTTT. The V gene is TRBV7-9, the J gene TRBJ1-1; a weak D match, TRBD1 (6 bases). This CDR3 has 14 residues. Deletions cut 0 bases from V and 4 bases from J, with 9 bases between. CDR1 SEHNR and CDR2 FQNEAQ come from the germline V gene (reference sequence).

The V and J genes are TRBV18 and TRBJ1-2, with 8 nucleotides matching TRBD1. J gave up 9 bases and V 3 bases, and 15 bases lay outside the gene matches. The CDR3 is 16 amino acids. Germline loops: CDR1 KGHSH, CDR2 LQKENI. CDR3 DNA: TGTGCCAGCTCACCCGCAGGGGGCGAATCCTGGTCTAGCTACACCTTC. Protein sequence: CASSPAGGESWSSYTF.

The chain couples TRBV6-6 to TRBJ2-1, with 9 bases lining up with TRBD2. The CDR3 is made up of 15 amino acids. The V and J ends lost 10 bases and 7 bases, in that order; junction bases with no gene match: 14. Germline CDR1 reads MNHNY; CDR2 reads SVGAGI (reference sequence). CDR3: CATSPVAGGRNEQFF. The CDR3 DNA sequence: TGTGCCACCTCCCCAGTTGCGGGAGGGCGGAATGAGCAGTTCTTC.

The V gene is TRBV6-2 or TRBV6-3, the J gene TRBJ2-7; 7 bases are a match to TRBD1. The V segment lost 1 base and the J segment 6 bases; nucleotides outside the gene matches: 9. CDR3 length: 15 amino acids. Germline V lookup: CDR1 MNHEY, CDR2 SVGEGT. The CDR3, as DNA: TGTGCCAGCAGTTACTTCAAAGACAGGGCAGGCGAGCAGTACTTC. Amino acid sequence: CASSYFKDRAGEQYF.

This sequence joins TRBV3-1 (or the pseudogene TRBV3-2) and TRBJ2-1, with TRBD2 matching over 8 bases. J was trimmed by 2 bases and V by 5 bases; bases with no gene match: 14. This CDR3 spans 18 amino acids. Germline assignment: CDR1 LGHDT and CDR2 YNNKEL (reference sequence). The CDR3 region has the DNA TGTGCCAGCAGCAGTAGCGGGGAATTTCCTTTAGCCTACAATGAGCAGTTCTTC. It yields the protein CASSSSGEFPLAYNEQFF.

V gene TRBV5-4 combines with J gene TRBJ1-1; 11 positions match TRBD1. CDR1 is SGHNT, CDR2 YYREEE, per germline (reference sequence). CDR3 length: 17 residues. V was pared by 3 bases and J by 2 bases, with 9 bases of the junction left unmatched. The CDR3 nucleotides are TGTGCCAGCAGCTCCAGTGGACAGGGGGCTAGAAACACTGAAGCTTTCTTT. The encoded protein is CASSSSGQGARNTEAFF.

This chain links TRBV24-1 with TRBJ2-5; D is possibly TRBD1 (7 bases). V was cut by 4 bases and J by 5 bases, with 13 bases left in between. The CDR3 extends over 14 amino acids. Germline V gives CDR1 KGHDR, CDR2 SFDVKD. CDR3 protein: CATSDPSGGETQYF. In DNA, the CDR3 is TGTGCCACCAGTGACCCCTCAGGGGGGGAGACCCAGTACTTC.

The rearrangement uses TRBV13 and TRBJ2-1; D gene uncertain. Germline assignment: CDR1 PRHDT and CDR2 FYEKMQ (reference sequence). This CDR3 is 13 amino acids long. V was clipped by 0 bases and J by 9 bases, with 9 bases between them. As DNA, the CDR3 is TGTGCCAGCAGCTTAGGGTCCGGCGTTGAGCAGTTCTTC. Protein product: CASSLGSGVEQFF.

The CDR3 loop is CASSSEAGASYEQYF. The DNA for the CDR3 is TGTGCCAGCTCATCCGAGGCGGGGGCCTCCTACGAGCAGTACTTC. The chain recombines TRBV18 with TRBJ2-7, with D perhaps TRBD2 (7 bases). Germline V gene lookup returns CDR1 KGHSH and CDR2 LQKENI. Trimming left V 5 bases short and J 0 bases short, with 14 bases between. The length of the CDR3 is 15 residues.

The rearrangement joins TRBV7-9 to TRBJ2-3; 9 bases line up with TRBD2. Losses at the gene ends were 2 bases for V and 4 bases for J; bases not matched to a gene: 4. This CDR3 is 15 amino acids long. Germline CDR1 is SEHNR and CDR2 is FQNEAQ (reference sequence). CDR3 amino acids: CASSLTAGGADTQYF. The CDR3 DNA sequence: TGTGCCAGCAGCTTAACAGCGGGAGGAGCAGATACGCAGTATTTT. The full variable domain, in which reference TRBV7-9 and TRBJ2-3 provide the parts outside the CDR3, is DTGVSQNPRHKITKRGQNVTFRCDPISEHNRLYWYRQTLGQGPEFLTYFQNEAQLEKSRLLSDRFSAERPKGSFSTLEIQRTEQGDSAMYLCASSLTAGGADTQYFGPGTRLTVL.

This rearrangement joins TRBV29-1 to TRBJ2-2; 8 nucleotides align to TRBD2. CDR3 size: 15 residues. The trim removed 6 bases at V and 5 bases at J, leaving 11 bases unmatched. CDR1 SQVTM and CDR2 ANQGSEA come from the germline V gene. CDR3 sequence reads: CSVSLLAENTGELFF. The CDR3 coding sequence is TGCAGCGTGAGCCTACTAGCGGAAAATACCGGGGAGCTGTTTTTT.

The V gene is TRBV12-3 or TRBV12-4, the J gene TRBJ2-5, with D unresolved. This CDR3 comprises 13 residues. Trimming left V 3 bases short and J 4 bases short, with 9 bases between. CDR3 protein: CASSFGLTETQYF. CDR3 in DNA: TGTGCCAGCAGTTTTGGCTTAACAGAGACCCAGTACTTC.

The V call is TRBV6-5, the J call TRBJ1-2, with D possibly TRBD1 on 6 matching bases. Germline V lookup: CDR1 MNHEY, CDR2 SVGAGI. Trimming stripped 7 bases from V and 6 bases from J, with 15 bases between. The CDR3 has 13 amino acids. The CDR3 is CASTPDRSNGYTF. The DNA for the CDR3 is TGTGCCAGCACTCCCGACAGGTCCAATGGCTACACCTTC.

The chain links TRBV5-5 to TRBJ2-7; 7 bases are shared with TRBD1. V shed 5 bases and J 5 bases; nucleotides not matched to a gene: 10. Germline CDR1 SGHKS, CDR2 YYEKEE (reference sequence). The CDR3 has 14 amino acids. The CDR3 loop is CASRTLQGLDEQYF. The CDR3 nucleotides are TGTGCCAGCAGAACCTTACAGGGGCTCGACGAGCAGTACTTC.

The chain employs TRBV14 and TRBJ2-3, with D maybe TRBD1 (5 bases). CDR3 length: 16 residues. Germline assignment: CDR1 SGHDN and CDR2 FVKESK. V was trimmed by 4 bases and J by 4 bases, leaving 18 bases between them. CDR3 in amino acids: CASSRIRGLGSDTQYF. CDR3 bases: TGTGCCAGCAGCCGGATAAGGGGCCTCGGGTCAGATACGCAGTATTTT.

The V and J genes are TRBV6-5 and TRBJ2-7; 11 bases map to TRBD2. The CDR3 covers 15 residues. Trimming removed 3 bases from V and 4 bases from J; junction bases left unmatched: 5. Germline assignment: CDR1 MNHEY and CDR2 SVGAGI. The CDR3 sequence: CASSYGLAGGYEQYF. CDR3 DNA: TGTGCCAGCAGTTATGGGCTAGCGGGAGGTTACGAGCAGTACTTC.

On this clone: The DNA is left out, because the CDR3 cannot be placed on it with certainty; the CDR3 is given as TCRdb lists it. The J gene is TRBJ1-1, the V gene TRBV28; the D call TRBD1 from the table was never checked on the DNA. The CDR3 has 15 residues if both end residues are counted. In germline, CDR1 is MDHEN, CDR2 SYDVKM. This CDR3 is CASSSSATGHAEAFF.

The CDR3: CASSITGVNTGELFF. The CDR3 coding sequence is TGTGCCAGTAGTATTACGGGAGTGAACACCGGGGAGCTGTTTTTT. The rearrangement uses TRBV19 and TRBJ2-2; D possibly corresponds to TRBD2 (6 bases). Trimming removed 3 bases at V and 1 base at J, with 9 bases between. CDR3 length: 15 amino acids. The germline gives CDR1 LNHDA, CDR2 SQIVND (reference sequence).

The CDR3 here is CASSYSSAATNEKLFF. The DNA of the CDR3 is TGTGCCAGCAGTTACTCCTCGGCAGCAACTAATGAAAAACTGTTTTTT. This rearrangement joins TRBV6-5 to TRBJ1-4; D is unresolved. Germline CDR1 is MNHEY and CDR2 is SVGAGI. The V end was cut by 0 bases, the J end by 0 bases, with 8 bases between. This CDR3 is 16 amino acids long.

V and J are TRBV3-1 (or the pseudogene TRBV3-2) and TRBJ1-5; D perhaps matches TRBD1 (5 bases). This CDR3 has 17 amino acids. The germline V gene has CDR1 LGHDT and CDR2 YNNKEL (reference sequence). Deletions cut 0 bases from V and 0 bases from J, with 12 bases between. The CDR3 DNA follows: TGTGCCAGCAGCCAAGAAGGGGCGGCCTTTAGCAATCAGCCCCAGCATTTT. Its protein is CASSQEGAAFSNQPQHF.

The chain has TRBV30 and TRBJ2-5; D uncertain. The CDR3 runs 12 residues. The germline gives CDR1 GTSNPN, CDR2 SVGIG (reference sequence). Trimming took off 2 bases at V and 3 bases at J, with 7 bases between the two ends. For the CDR3, the DNA is TGTGCCTGGAGTATGGCAGAAGAGACCCAGTACTTC. Translated, it gives CAWSMAEETQYF. Based on the CDR3 plus reference TRBV30 and TRBJ2-5, the full variable domain is SQTIHQWPATLVQPVGSPLSLECTVEGTSNPNLYWYRQAAGRGLQLLFYSVGIGQISSEVPQNLSASRPQDRQFILSSKKLLLSDSGFYLCAWSMAEETQYFGPGTRLLVL.

Written as DNA, the CDR3 is TGTGCCAGCAGCTTAGGCCAGCGGGCCACTGAAGCTTTCTTT. This codes for CASSLGQRATEAFF. V usage is TRBV7-6 and J usage is TRBJ1-1; D is unresolved. The CDR3 is made up of 14 amino acids. Trimming removed 1 base from V and 4 bases from J, with 10 bases in between. CDR1 and CDR2 (germline): SGHVS, FNYEAQ.

The chain employs TRBV5-4 and TRBJ2-7; possible D gene TRBD1, 5 bases. CDR3 length: 12 amino acids. Trimming removed 4 bases at V and 3 bases at J, with 8 bases between. The V gene's germline CDR1 is SGHNT and CDR2 YYREEE (reference sequence). CDR3 sequence (DNA): TGTGCCAGCAGCATAGACAGCTACGAGCAGTACTTC. It translates to CASSIDSYEQYF.